This passage covers 23 T cell receptor beta chains from one sample sequenced in a study of T cells in Graves' hyperthyroidism and ophthalmopathy. TCR beta CDR3 regions were amplified from RNA transcripts. An initial round of RT-PCR targeting the TCR CDR3 relied on the HTBI primer set. TCRdb re-derived calls from the multiplex PCR reads in MiXCR, one entry per CDR3 protein. The sample gives about 400,000 distinct CDR3 sequences, 12% to 15% of which show up once; approximately 19% is in the top ten. Sequencing used blood. The receptor set was obtained from a woman aged 55-69 years with Graves' ophthalmopathy.

This clonotype has only a few counts. V usage is TRBV28 and J usage is TRBJ2-7, with D perhaps being TRBD1 or TRBD2 (5 bases each). V shed 3 bases and J shed 5 bases, with 20 bases lying between them. Germline V lookup: CDR1 MDHEN, CDR2 SYDVKM. The CDR3 covers 16 residues. CDR3 nucleotides: TGTGCCAGCAGTTTTGAGGGTGGGCAGGGTCCTGACGAGCAGTACTTC. This translates into CASSFEGGQGPDEQYF. Combining the CDR3 with reference TRBV28 and TRBJ2-7 gives the whole variable domain DVKVTQSSRYLVKRTGEKVFLECVQDMDHENMFWYRQDPGLGLRLIYFSYDVKMKEKGDIPEGYSVSREKKERFSLILESASTNQTSMYLCASSFEGGQGPDEQYFGPGTRLTVT.

This clonotype was observed a few times. In DNA, the CDR3 is TGTGCCAGCAGCCGCGAGCTCGGAAGCAATGAGCAGTTCTTC. It is translated as CASSRELGSNEQFF. The rearrangement uses TRBV6-1 and TRBJ2-1; D gene uncertain. Looked up from germline, CDR1 is MNHNS and CDR2 is SASEGT. The V end lost 6 bases, the J end lost 6 bases, and 15 bases lay between the germline ends. The CDR3 has 14 amino acids.

This clonotype occurred many times. The V gene is TRBV20-1, the J gene TRBJ2-7; the D gene is possibly TRBD2 (5 bases). V dropped 5 bases and J dropped 4 bases, with 15 bases sitting between them. Germline values: CDR1 DFQATT, CDR2 SNEGSKA (reference sequence). The CDR3 runs 13 residues. DNA for the CDR3: TGCAGTGCTTCGAAATCGGGAAATTACGAGCAGTACTTC. It translates to CSASKSGNYEQYF.

This clonotype has ten or more counts. V usage is TRBV6-1 and J usage is TRBJ2-5; 9 nucleotides agree with TRBD1. The length of the CDR3 is 14 residues. V was pared by 5 bases and J by 4 bases, with 5 bases of the junction left unmatched. CDR1 and CDR2 (germline): MNHNS, SASEGT. In nucleotides, the CDR3 is TGTGCCAGCAGTAGGGACAGGGTCGTAGAGACCCAGTACTTC. Translating gives CASSRDRVVETQYF.

The V call is TRBV5-1, the J call TRBJ2-1, with 10 bases matching TRBD2. V lost 4 bases and J lost 2; bases outside the gene matches: 9. CDR1 is SGHRS and CDR2 is YFSETQ in the germline V gene. CDR3 length: 17 amino acids. The DNA for the CDR3 is TGCGCCAGCAGCGGACCTCGGACTAGCGGAACCTACAATGAGCAGTTCTTC. Its translation is CASSGPRTSGTYNEQFF.

This clonotype was detected a few times. The chain carries TRBV20-1 and TRBJ2-2; no firm D call. Deletions cut 6 bases from V and 4 bases from J, with 21 bases between. This CDR3 comprises 16 residues. In germline, CDR1 is DFQATT, CDR2 SNEGSKA (reference sequence). The CDR3 DNA reads as TGCAGTGCAGCCCCCCACCGACTTGCGAGCACCGGGGAGCTGTTTTTT. It specifies CSAAPHRLASTGELFF.

This clonotype was seen ten or more times. The V and J genes are TRBV7-2 and TRBJ2-5; 7 nucleotides match TRBD2. V dropped 4 bases and J dropped 0; count of bases not matched to a gene: 11. This CDR3 spans 17 amino acids. Per germline, CDR1 SGHTA and CDR2 FQGNSA. As DNA, the CDR3 is TGTGCCAGCAGCTCGATAAGACTAGCTGGGTACCAAGAGACCCAGTACTTC. It codes for CASSSIRLAGYQETQYF. Using reference TRBV7-2 and TRBJ2-5 for the parts outside the CDR3, the full variable domain is GAGVSQSPSNKVTEKGKDVELRCDPISGHTALYWYRQSLGQGLEFLIYFQGNSAPDKSGLPSDRFSAERTGGSVSTLTIQRTQQEDSAVYLCASSSIRLAGYQETQYFGPGTRLLVL.

In its sample, this clonotype was seen a few times. The rearrangement joins TRBV11-2 to TRBJ2-3; 14 bases line up with TRBD2. The germline CDR1 and CDR2 sequences are SGHAT and FQNNGV. The CDR3 runs 23 residues. After removal of 5 bases from V and 1 base from J, the junction contained 23 bases not matched to a gene. For the CDR3, the DNA is TGTGCCAGCAGCGCCCGCGGGACAGTTGGACTAGCGGGAGGTTTGCGGGGCACAGATACGCAGTATTTT. Translation gives CASSARGTVGLAGGLRGTDTQYF.

This clonotype was seen ten or more times. This rearrangement joins TRBV6-1 to TRBJ1-1; D gene uncertain. The CDR3 is 13 amino acids. Germline CDR1 and CDR2: MNHNS and SASEGT. Trimming cost V 1 base and J 2 bases, with 5 bases left between them. The CDR3 DNA sequence: TGTGCCAGCAGTGAAGGGAGAAACACTGAAGCTTTCTTT. This encodes CASSEGRNTEAFF.

The rearrangement joins TRBV14 to TRBJ1-1; tentatively, D is TRBD1 (6 bases). V was shortened by 9 bases and J by 0 bases, with 14 bases between the two germline ends. This CDR3 has 14 amino acids. Germline V gene data show CDR1 as SGHDN and CDR2 as FVKESK. This CDR3 is CARGRGLVNTEAFF. In DNA, the CDR3 is TGTGCCAGGGGACGGGGGCTGGTGAACACTGAAGCTTTCTTT.

V and J are TRBV7-6 and TRBJ2-1, with 12 bases aligning to TRBD2. CDR1 is SGHVS, CDR2 FNYEAQ, per germline. CDR3 size: 17 residues. The V and J ends lost 2 bases and 5 bases, in that order; junction bases with no gene match: 7. The CDR3 loop reads CASSLYGTSGPHNEQFF. The CDR3 DNA follows: TGTGCCAGCAGCTTATACGGGACTAGCGGGCCACACAATGAGCAGTTCTTC.

This clonotype was seen many times. The chain joins TRBV27 to TRBJ1-5; D is unresolved. The CDR3 contains 15 residues. The V and J ends lost 2 bases and 6 bases respectively, with 14 bases between them. Per germline, CDR1 MNHEY and CDR2 SMNVEV (reference sequence). CDR3 sequence reads: CASSLNPGFSQPQHF. DNA for the CDR3: TGTGCCAGCAGTTTAAATCCGGGGTTCAGTCAGCCCCAGCATTTT.

This clonotype was detected ten times or more. The V gene is TRBV11-2, the J gene TRBJ2-1, with TRBD1 matching over 8 bases. CDR1 SGHAT and CDR2 FQNNGV come from the germline V gene. CDR3 length equals 14 residues. J lost 7 bases, V lost 3 bases, and 5 bases had no gene match. The CDR3 loop reads CASSFTGGRNEQFF. For the CDR3, the DNA is TGTGCCAGCAGCTTTACAGGGGGGCGGAATGAGCAGTTCTTC.

The chain couples TRBV6-1 to TRBJ2-5; 7 positions match TRBD1. CDR1 MNHNS and CDR2 SASEGT come from the germline V gene. V shed 5 bases and J 5 bases; nucleotides not matched to a gene: 8. CDR3 size: 14 residues. The DNA of the CDR3 is TGTGCCAGCAGTCCTACAGGACAGGAGGAGACCCAGTACTTC. Residues: CASSPTGQEETQYF.

As for this clonotype: A read error is possible here, since a much larger clone lies one base away. Here the CDR3 omits its conserved ending phenylalanine or tryptophan, so a read error is the likely source. The chain carries TRBV12-3 or TRBV12-4 and TRBJ1-5; D is undetermined. This CDR3 has 15 residues. Trimming took 3 bases from V and 2 from J, leaving 11 bases between them. CDR3 protein: CASSFGGRGNQPQHL. The CDR3 bases are TGTGCCAGCAGTTTCGGTGGACGTGGCAATCAGCCCCAGCATCTT.

This clonotype was observed many times. The V gene is TRBV11-2, the J gene TRBJ2-7; 10 positions match TRBD1. The germline V gene encodes CDR1 SGHAT and CDR2 FQNNGV. The CDR3 covers 15 residues. V shed 1 base and J 3 bases; nucleotides not matched to a gene: 3. The CDR3 DNA is TGTGCCAGCAGCTTAGGACAGGGGGCCGGCTACGAGCAGTACTTC. Residues: CASSLGQGAGYEQYF.

The chain recombines TRBV6-1 with TRBJ1-4, with D possibly being TRBD1 (5 bases). V lost 3 bases, J lost 11 bases, and 22 bases lay in between. The germline gives CDR1 MNHNS, CDR2 SASEGT. This CDR3 region has 16 residues. The CDR3, as DNA: TGTGCCAGCAGTGAGCTCCCAGGGACGGGGGGTAGGAAACTGTTTTTT. Translated: CASSELPGTGGRKLFF.

V and J are TRBV10-2 and TRBJ1-1; no clear D gene. Germline CDR1 and CDR2: WSHSY and SAAADI. V was cut by 4 bases and J by 4 bases, with 13 bases left in between. This CDR3 has 14 residues. The CDR3 here is CASSGGPQVTEAFF. The CDR3 nucleotides read TGCGCCAGCAGTGGCGGGCCTCAAGTCACTGAAGCTTTCTTT.

This clonotype was recorded at least ten times. The chain carries TRBV20-1 and TRBJ1-2; D is ambiguous. Germline V gene sequence: CDR1 DFQATT, CDR2 SNEGSKA (reference sequence). The V gene lost 0 bases and the J gene lost 2 bases, with 4 bases spanning the gap. This CDR3 contains 12 residues. This CDR3 is CSARDFNYGYTF. Written as DNA, the CDR3 is TGCAGTGCTAGAGATTTCAACTATGGCTACACCTTC.

This clonotype was found a few times. This chain links TRBV11-2 with TRBJ2-7; 8 bases are shared with TRBD2. Germline trimming cut 5 bases from V and 4 bases from J; bases unmatched to any gene: 13. CDR1 is SGHAT, CDR2 FQNNGV, per germline. The CDR3 is 16 residues long. The chain's CDR3 is CASSPRLSGSTYEQYF. For the CDR3, the DNA is TGTGCCAGCAGCCCCAGACTAAGCGGGAGTACATACGAGCAGTACTTC. Variable domain in full (rest from reference TRBV11-2 and TRBJ2-7): EAGVAQSPRYKIIEKRQSVAFWCNPISGHATLYWYQQILGQGPKLLIQFQNNGVVDDSQLPKDRFSAERLKGVDSTLKIQPAKLEDSAVYLCASSPRLSGSTYEQYFGPGTRLTVT.

This clonotype was observed at least ten times. The chain joins TRBV7-2 to TRBJ2-3; D gene ambiguous. Germline V gene data show CDR1 as SGHTA and CDR2 as FQGNSA. With 5 bases removed from V and 5 bases from J, the gap between germline ends came to 8 bases. The CDR3 extends over 12 amino acids. The chain's CDR3 is CASSPTLDTQYF. CDR3 bases: TGTGCCAGCAGCCCTACTTTAGATACGCAGTATTTT.

The DNA for the CDR3 is TGCGCCAGCAGCTTTGGGGACACCTCTAACTATGGCTACACCTTC. It is translated as CASSFGDTSNYGYTF. The V and J genes are TRBV5-1 and TRBJ1-2, with D perhaps TRBD1 (6 bases). CDR1 and CDR2 (germline): SGHRS, YFSETQ. The V end lost 2 bases, the J end lost 0 bases, and 11 bases lay between the germline ends. The CDR3 sequence is 15 residues long.

This clonotype was counted ten times or more. The chain links TRBV28 to TRBJ1-5; 7 bases align to TRBD1. Losses at the gene ends were 6 bases for V and 7 bases for J; bases not matched to a gene: 15. The CDR3 sequence is 16 residues long. From germline, CDR1 is MDHEN and CDR2 SYDVKM. The CDR3 DNA reads TGTGCCAGCAGCCTTCAAACCAGGGGGATAAGACAGCCCCAGCATTTT. As protein: CASSLQTRGIRQPQHF.